Listed below are T cell receptor beta chains from one sample, sequenced in a study of early T cells in non-severe SARS-CoV-2 infection. TCRdb used MiXCR to reprocess the 5' RACE reads, holding one entry per CDR3 protein. The sample carries around 33,000 distinct CDR3 sequences, approximately 5% recorded once. Specimen: whole blood. These receptors were collected from an adult who was a healthcare worker with PCR-confirmed SARS-CoV-2 infection or an uninfected control (not recorded which). Each CDR3 is given with its conserved first and last residue. D genes are given only for firm matches. The listing skips clone size in some rows; elsewhere it reads once, few, many or a size class.

d_call: TRBD2; j_call: TRBJ2-2; v_call: TRBV27; clone_size: many; cdr3_nt: TGTGCCAGCAGTTTGGGGGGGGCCGGGGAGCTGTTTTTT; cdr3_aa: CASSLGGAGELFF
d_call: -; j_call: TRBJ1-1; v_call: TRBV7-9; clone_size: many; cdr3_nt: TGTGCCAGCAGCTCTCCCCTTGGAGAAGCTTTCTTT; cdr3_aa: CASSSPLGEAFF
d_call: -; j_call: TRBJ2-7; v_call: TRBV7-2; clone_size: many; cdr3_nt: TGTGCCAGCAGCTTAGCTGGCAGGAACTACGAGCAGTACTTC; cdr3_aa: CASSLAGRNYEQYF
d_call: -; j_call: TRBJ1-5; v_call: TRBV7-2; clone_size: many; cdr3_nt: TGTGCCAGCAGCTTATCCAGCCCGGGCAATCAGCCCCAGCATTTT; cdr3_aa: CASSLSSPGNQPQHF
d_call: -; j_call: TRBJ2-2; v_call: TRBV6-2/TRBV6-3; clone_size: -; cdr3_nt: TGTGCCAGCAGACCCAGAAGTCCGAATACCGGGGAGCTGTTTTTT; cdr3_aa: CASRPRSPNTGELFF
d_call: -; j_call: TRBJ1-4; v_call: TRBV28; clone_size: few; cdr3_nt: TGTGCCAGCAGTTCCCCGAAGGAAAAACTGTTTTTT; cdr3_aa: CASSSPKEKLFF
d_call: TRBD1; j_call: TRBJ1-1; v_call: TRBV5-1; clone_size: many; cdr3_nt: TGCGCCAGCAGGGCTGGACAGGCTTTGAACACTGAAGCTTTCTTT; cdr3_aa: CASRAGQALNTEAFF
d_call: TRBD1; j_call: TRBJ1-1; v_call: TRBV12-3/TRBV12-4; clone_size: -; cdr3_nt: TGTGCCAGCAGTCCCCGGACAGGGAATGAAGCTTTCTTT; cdr3_aa: CASSPRTGNEAFF
d_call: -; j_call: TRBJ2-1; v_call: TRBV11-2; clone_size: many; cdr3_nt: TGTGCCAGCGGGCGGCAGGGCGATGAGCAGTTCTTC; cdr3_aa: CASGRQGDEQFF
d_call: -; j_call: TRBJ2-3; v_call: TRBV2; clone_size: few; cdr3_nt: TGTGCCAGCAGTGGGGGGGCCGGCACAGATACGCAGTATTTT; cdr3_aa: CASSGGAGTDTQYF
d_call: TRBD1; j_call: TRBJ2-1; v_call: TRBV12-3/TRBV12-4; clone_size: few; cdr3_nt: TGTGCCAGCAGTTTAGCTCCGGGACAGCTTGGTAGCTCCTACAATGAGCAGTTCTTC; cdr3_aa: CASSLAPGQLGSSYNEQFF
d_call: -; j_call: TRBJ1-1; v_call: TRBV28; clone_size: -; cdr3_nt: TGTGCCAGCGGGGACTTCCCTCTCTATGAAGCTTTCTTT; cdr3_aa: CASGDFPLYEAFF
d_call: TRBD2; j_call: TRBJ2-7; v_call: TRBV7-9; clone_size: many; cdr3_nt: TGTGCCAGCAGCTCCCTACTAGCGGGGGGGCAAGAGCAGTACTTC; cdr3_aa: CASSSLLAGGQEQYF
d_call: TRBD1; j_call: TRBJ1-6; v_call: TRBV5-1; clone_size: many; cdr3_nt: TGCGCCAGCAGCTGGGACAGATATAATTCACCCCTCCACTTT; cdr3_aa: CASSWDRYNSPLHF
d_call: TRBD2; j_call: TRBJ2-2; v_call: TRBV10-2; clone_size: many; cdr3_nt: TGCGCCAGCAGTGGCCCTAGCGGGCACCCATACACCGGGGAGCTGTTTTTT; cdr3_aa: CASSGPSGHPYTGELFF
d_call: -; j_call: TRBJ2-3; v_call: TRBV6-4; clone_size: many; cdr3_nt: TGTGCCAGCAGTTTTATTCTTGGGGATACGCAGTATTTT; cdr3_aa: CASSFILGDTQYF